The clone carrying this TCR beta chain was seen repeatedly, ten times or more. The sample is drawn from a study of T-cell memory formation after mild COVID-19. TCR alpha and TCR beta cDNA libraries carrying sample barcodes and UMIs were produced by 5'RACE using constant-segment primers. TCRdb analysed the 5' RACE reads with MiXCR anew, one entry per CDR3 protein. The sample yields 85,000 to 130,000 distinct CDR3 sequences, roughly 12% seen once. The germline CDR1 and CDR2 sequences are MNHEY and SMNVEV (reference sequence). The CDR3 runs to 15 residues. Trimming shortened V by 4 bases and J by 6 bases, and 19 bases separated the two germline ends.

The source material was PBMCs or a T cell subset sorted from them (not recorded which). The TCR originated in an adult woman who had mild COVID-19 (a few samples of this study predate the infection). Cell type and time point are not known. The gene calls are TRBV27 and TRBJ2-7; D may be TRBD1 (6 bases). The CDR3 DNA sequence: TGTGCCAGCAGTTCCGCTTCGGGACACTACTCCGAGCAGTACTTC. As protein: CASSSASGHYSEQYF.